The clone carrying this T cell receptor (beta chain) has more than one count but fewer than ten. Its antigen is not identified. The source of the sample is a study of memory CD4+ T cells and cytomegalovirus serostatus. Germline V gene sequence: CDR1 LNHDA, CDR2 SQIVND (reference sequence). CDR3 size: 14 residues. Trimming removed 2 bases from V and 4 bases from J; junction bases left unmatched: 4. Profiling relied on immunoSEQ multiplex PCR, and the TCRdb table lists in-frame clones only, not all of them. The table includes about 57,000 clones, less than 85% detected once. The sort gate was single viable CD3+CD4+CD8-CD45RO+ cells for memory CD4+ T cells. CD4+ T cells were isolated by positive magnetic selection. Study results and caveats: The CMV-associated TCR signature appears largely within the CD4+ memory repertoire.

The V gene is TRBV19, the J gene TRBJ2-5; 7 nucleotides agree with TRBD2. The TCR originated in an adult in good health and CMV-seronegative. Input material: memory CD4+ T cells from blood. The CDR3 is CASSIQGGIETQYF. The DNA of the CDR3 is TGTGCCAGTAGTATACAGGGAGGGATAGAGACCCAGTACTTC.